Listed below are T cell receptor beta chains from one sample, sequenced in a study of blood T cell repertoires in COVID-19. TCRdb's table, derived via immunoSEQ multiplex PCR, lists solely in-frame clones and lacks some. The sample lists 300,000 to 400,000 clones; 65% to 85% were seen once. Sequences were obtained from peripheral blood. These receptors were obtained from a man aged 25 to 40 with active or convalescent COVID-19. The CDR3 runs from the conserved cysteine through the conserved F or W. A D gene is named only where the DNA matches it firmly. The size entry is marked missing in some rows and otherwise reads once, few, many or a size class.

>TRBD2|TRBJ2-2|TRBV6-5|NA
CASSYSPSGYTGELFF
TGTGCCAGCAGTTACTCGCCTAGCGGATACACCGGGGAGCTGTTTTTT
>TRBD2|TRBJ2-5|TRBV10-2|NA
CASSERREGETQYF
TGCGCCAGCAGTGAGCGAAGGGAGGGAGAGACCCAGTACTTC
>NA|TRBJ2-1|TRBV7-8|NA
CASSHTAPYNEQFF
TGTGCCAGCAGCCACACAGCACCCTACAATGAGCAGTTCTTC
>NA|TRBJ2-3|TRBV3-1/TRBV3-2|NA
CASLGRADTQYF
TGTGCCAGCCTTGGTCGGGCAGATACGCAGTATTTT
>NA|TRBJ2-2|TRBV28|NA
CASSFSVTGELFF
TGTGCCAGCAGTTTTTCAGTCACCGGGGAGCTGTTTTTT
>NA|TRBJ1-1|TRBV19|NA
CASSSLTEAFF
TGTGCCAGTAGCTCGCTAACTGAAGCTTTCTTT
>NA|TRBJ2-5|TRBV18|NA
CASSPRWQGTWRSQETQYF
TGTGCCAGCTCGCCCCGGTGGCAGGGTACTTGGCGGTCTCAAGAGACCCAGTACTTC
>NA|TRBJ1-1|TRBV30|NA
CASPSRGAGTEAFF
TGTGCCTCTCCCTCCCGGGGGGCCGGCACTGAAGCTTTCTTT
>TRBD1|TRBJ1-6|TRBV13|NA
CASSSTSGQGRNSPLHF
TGTGCCAGCAGCTCCACCTCGGGACAGGGGAGGAATTCACCCCTCCACTTT
>TRBD2|TRBJ2-7|TRBV13|NA
CASSLHGGAYEQYF
TGTGCCAGCAGCTTACATGGGGGGGCCTACGAGCAGTACTTC
>NA|TRBJ2-3|TRBV7-3|NA
CASSLDRNTDTRYF
TGTGCCAGCAGCTTAGACCGGAACACAGATACGCGGTATTTT
>TRBD1|TRBJ1-2|TRBV5-4|NA
CASSWTGGADGYTF
TGTGCCAGCAGCTGGACAGGGGGCGCCGATGGCTACACCTTC
>TRBD1|TRBJ1-6|TRBV5-6|NA
CASSRNRGLVGSPLHF
TGTGCCAGCAGCCGGAACAGGGGCCTGGTTGGGTCACCCCTCCACTTT
>TRBD2|TRBJ2-5|TRBV29-1|NA
CSTGRGSGAETQYF
TGCAGCACTGGACGGGGGAGCGGGGCGGAGACCCAGTACTTC
>NA|TRBJ2-2|TRBV11-3|NA
CASSFTTINTGELFF
TGTGCCAGCAGCTTCACTACCATAAACACCGGGGAGCTGTTTTTT
>NA|TRBJ2-5|TRBV11-3|NA
CASSLLLFATEQETQYF
TGTGCCAGCAGCTTACTCTTATTTGCGACAGAGCAAGAGACCCAGTACTTC
>TRBD1|TRBJ2-2|TRBV11-2|once
CASSWTGVTGELFF
TGTGCCAGCAGCTGGACAGGGGTCACCGGGGAGCTGTTTTTT
>TRBD1|TRBJ2-7|TRBV7-2|NA
CASSLVGTGTYEQYF
TGTGCCAGCAGCTTAGTTGGGACAGGTACCTACGAGCAGTACTTC
>TRBD1|TRBJ2-7|TRBV5-1|NA
CASSAQGPRYEQYF
TGCGCCAGCAGCGCACAGGGGCCGCGCTACGAGCAGTACTTC
>TRBD1|TRBJ1-2|TRBV4-3|NA
CASSRVTGGAYGYTF
TGCGCCAGCAGCCGTGTAACAGGGGGCGCGTATGGCTACACCTTC
>TRBD1|TRBJ1-1|TRBV7-3|NA
CASSARGRNTEAFF
TGTGCCAGCAGCGCCAGGGGGCGGAACACTGAAGCTTTCTTT
>TRBD1|TRBJ1-1|TRBV23-1|NA
CASSHSRGQGDTEAFF
TGCGCCAGCAGTCATAGTCGGGGACAGGGGGACACTGAAGCTTTCTTT
>NA|TRBJ2-7|TRBV4-2|NA
CASSDPAGEYEQYF
TGTGCCAGCAGTGATCCGGCAGGGGAATACGAGCAGTACTTC
>NA|TRBJ1-1|TRBV19|NA
CASSPGRANTEAFF
TGTGCCAGTAGCCCAGGGAGGGCGAACACTGAAGCTTTCTTT
>NA|TRBJ2-7|TRBV28|NA
CASRIRGYEQYF
TGTGCCAGCAGAATAAGGGGCTACGAGCAGTACTTC
>NA|TRBJ2-7|TRBV27|few
CASSLSGLNYEQYF
TGTGCCAGCAGCCTTAGCGGATTAAACTACGAGCAGTACTTC
>TRBD2|TRBJ2-3|TRBV2|NA
CASSRLAGGTDTQYF
TGTGCCAGCAGTAGACTAGCGGGAGGTACAGATACGCAGTATTTT
>NA|TRBJ2-1|TRBV14|NA
CASSRLGAREQFF
TGTGCCAGCAGCCGATTGGGGGCCAGGGAGCAGTTCTTC
>NA|TRBJ2-4|TRBV3-1/TRBV3-2|NA
CASSQDSTDLKNIQYF
TGTGCCAGCAGCCAAGATTCTACAGACCTCAAAAACATTCAGTACTTC
>TRBD1|TRBJ1-4|TRBV5-1|NA
CASSLEGRGNTGGSEKLFF
TGCGCCAGCAGCTTGGAAGGGCGAGGCAATACAGGGGGCAGTGAAAAACTGTTTTTT
>TRBD2|TRBJ2-4|TRBV6-2/TRBV6-3|once
CASSPSTSGGRNIQYF
TGTGCCAGCAGCCCATCCACTAGCGGGGGACGGAACATTCAGTACTTC
>NA|TRBJ1-2|TRBV11-2|NA
CASSLEGGGPDGYTF
TGTGCCAGCAGCTTAGAAGGGGGGGGACCCGATGGCTACACCTTC
>NA|TRBJ2-5|TRBV4-1|NA
CASSPPGWARGQYF
TGCGCCAGCAGCCCCCCCGGATGGGCCAGGGGCCAGTACTTC
>TRBD1|TRBJ1-2|TRBV28|few
CASSLYRTGVGYTF
TGTGCCAGCAGTTTGTACCGGACAGGGGTTGGCTACACCTTC
>NA|TRBJ2-1|TRBV5-1|NA
CASSLGQWSEQFF
TGCGCCAGCAGCTTGGGACAGTGGAGTGAGCAGTTCTTC
>TRBD1|TRBJ2-2|TRBV16|NA
CASSQSFLGQGKPGELFF
TGTGCCAGCAGCCAATCGTTCCTGGGACAGGGGAAGCCCGGGGAGCTGTTTTTT
>TRBD1|TRBJ1-5|TRBV18|NA
CASSPSVQQGDNQPQHF
TGTGCCAGCTCACCAAGCGTTCAACAGGGGGATAATCAGCCCCAGCATTTT
>TRBD1|TRBJ1-4|TRBV18|few
CASSPGTEAFGLFF
TGTGCCAGCTCACCAGGGACAGAGGCTTTTGGACTGTTTTTT
>TRBD2|TRBJ2-1|TRBV28|few
CASATSGRRLFF
TGTGCCAGCGCGACTAGCGGGAGGAGACTATTCTTC
>NA|TRBJ1-4|TRBV4-3|NA
CASSQDVPPTLGGLEKLFF
TGCGCCAGCAGCCAAGATGTCCCGCCTACGCTGGGGGGTTTGGAAAAACTGTTTTTT
>TRBD2|TRBJ2-7|TRBV28|few
CASRSSGGLYEQYF
TGTGCCAGCAGGTCCAGCGGGGGGCTCTACGAGCAGTACTTC
>TRBD2|TRBJ2-2|TRBV5-1|NA
CASSPGLAGVGTGELFF
TGCGCCAGCAGCCCGGGACTAGCGGGAGTTGGGACCGGGGAGCTGTTTTTT
>NA|TRBJ2-7|TRBV6-6|NA
CASSYGVGGGPDEQYF
TGTGCCAGCAGTTACGGGGTTGGGGGAGGACCTGACGAGCAGTACTTC
>TRBD1|TRBJ1-5|TRBV6-1|NA
CASSEGSTGMGNQPQHF
TGTGCCAGCAGTGAGGGATCGACAGGGATGGGGAATCAGCCCCAGCATTTT
>NA|TRBJ1-2|TRBV7-9|NA
CASSPFGRSYGYTF
TGTGCCAGCAGCCCTTTTGGCAGGTCTTATGGCTACACCTTC
>NA|TRBJ2-6|TRBV30|NA
CAWSGHFSGANVLTF
TGTGCCTGGAGTGGTCATTTCTCTGGGGCCAACGTCCTGACTTTC
>TRBD1|TRBJ1-5|TRBV4-3|NA
CASSQDWDSLGQPQHF
TGCGCCAGCAGCCAAGATTGGGACAGCCTGGGTCAGCCCCAGCATTTT
>TRBD1|TRBJ2-7|TRBV11-2|NA
CASSGQTGGLSYEQYF
TGTGCCAGCAGCGGACAGACAGGGGGCCTTTCCTACGAGCAGTACTTC
>TRBD2|TRBJ2-4|TRBV19|NA
CASSIWLGTAGDIQYF
TGTGCCAGTAGTATTTGGTTAGGAACAGCGGGGGACATTCAGTACTTC
>NA|TRBJ2-1|TRBV24-1|NA
CATSDDGSWGGQFF
TGTGCCACCAGTGATGACGGATCATGGGGCGGGCAGTTCTTC
>NA|TRBJ2-5|TRBV14|NA
CASSQVRRETQYF
TGTGCCAGCAGCCAGGTCCGGAGGGAGACCCAGTACTTC
>NA|TRBJ2-7|TRBV7-9|NA
CASTSSYEQYF
TGTGCCAGCACCTCTTCCTACGAGCAGTACTTC